This record concerns one T cell receptor (beta chain) sequence. Its antigen remains unidentified. This sample was included in a study of T cells expressing NK-cell markers. Study information: Sorted CD3+CD56+NKG2C+, CD3+CD56+NKG2C- and CD3+CD56-NKG2C+ T-cell subsets were beta-chain profiled. The study, taken as a whole, reports: A range of roughly 1.0-8% of CD8+ T cells consisted of dominant NKG2C+ clonotypes in a handful of donors. Uncertainty persisted over the HCMV specificity of expanded NKG2C+ T cell clones.

CDR1 is LGHNA, CDR2 YSLEER, per germline. CDR3 size: 15 residues. Template switching by 5'RACE with UMIs generated the TCR beta cDNA. One entry per CDR3 protein, without DNA, is what TCRdb gives after re-calling the 5' RACE reads. The table lists about 260,000 distinct CDR3 sequences. V is TRBV4-3 and J is TRBJ1-1; TCRdb's assignment of TRBD1 cannot be checked, as there is no DNA. The receptor was isolated from a man aged 18-30 years in good health. The sample taken for sequencing was blood T cells: a sorted CD56 or NKG2C T cell subset, CD4+ or CD8+ T cells, or bulk PBMC T cells (not recorded which). The CDR3 region is CASSQDLQGGTEAFF.